Below are 9 T cell receptor delta chains sequenced from a single sample in a study of γδ T cells in repeated Plasmodium falciparum infection. Bulk repertoires came from Vgamma9/Vdelta2+ or Vdelta2-negative gammadelta T cells flow-sorted from PBMC. TCRdb reapplied CATT to the multiplex PCR reads. The sample yields tens of thousands of delta-chain clones, approximately 0.92% seen once. The source material was gamma-delta T cells from blood. All receptors derive from a pool of human donors (malaria-infected and uninfected, not separated).

This clone was seen repeatedly, ten times or more. The protein held in TCRdb is that of a much larger clone and does not match this DNA's translation at residue 9, likely because of a read error; the protein shown is translated from the DNA. This chain links TRDV1 with TRDJ1; D not certain. From germline, CDR1 is TSWWSYY and CDR2 QGS. This CDR3 region has 13 residues. The germline V and J ends were trimmed by 8 bases and 11 bases, with 21 bases remaining between them. CDR3 nucleotide sequence: TGTGCTCTTAACAAAGGGGCCTGGTGTGTGCTCATCTTT. The encoded protein is CALNKGAWCVLIF.

This clone was picked up a small number of times. A single base is all that separates this from a far larger clone, so a read error is likely. The same CDR3 also results from other DNA sequences found in this sample. The chain recombines TRDV1 with TRDJ1; TRDD3 agrees at 9 bases. CDR3 length: 17 residues. Germline values: CDR1 TSWWSYY, CDR2 QGS. This CDR3 reads CALGEPPGGLGPAKLIF. The CDR3 DNA reads TGTGCTCTTGGGGAGCCTCCTGGGGGATTGGGACCAGCTAAACTCATCTTC.

This clone came up many times. TCRdb records a much larger clone's protein for this DNA, with a difference at residue 6 that likely arises from a read error; the protein given is the translation of the DNA. Distinct nucleotide sequences in the sample also encode this CDR3. This sequence joins TRDV2 and TRDJ1; 10 positions match TRDD3. Trimming took 3 bases from V and 1 from J; bases not matched to a gene: 16. Germline V gives CDR1 GEAIGNYY, CDR2 EKD. The CDR3 loop spans 19 amino acids. The CDR3 sequence: CACDSALIPTGGFTDKLIF. As DNA, the CDR3 is TGTGCCTGTGACTCCGCTTTGATCCCTACTGGGGGATTCACCGATAAACTCATCTTT.

This clone has only a few counts. This DNA's translation and the protein TCRdb lists, from a much larger clone, do not match at residue 13, likely due to a read error; the protein shown is translated from the DNA. The chain carries TRDV2 and TRDJ2, with TRDD3 matching over 7 bases. Germline matching of the DNA provided the J gene here, since TCRdb leaves it blank. This CDR3 spans 16 amino acids. Germline values: CDR1 GEAIGNYY, CDR2 EKD. CDR3 region: CACDKVGIGKAARLFF. The DNA for the CDR3 is TGTGCCTGTGACAAAGTGGGGATAGGAAAGGCAGCACGACTCTTCTTT.

A word on this clone: The protein held in TCRdb is that of a much larger clone and does not match this DNA's translation at residue 9, likely because of a read error; the protein shown is translated from the DNA. CDR3 protein: CALGEFGISWGIFTDKLIF. The CDR3 nucleotides are TGTGCTCTTGGGGAATTCGGCATTTCCTGGGGGATCTTCACCGATAAACTCATCTTT. V is TRDV1 and J is TRDJ1, with TRDD3 identical over 9 bases. Germline V lookup: CDR1 TSWWSYY, CDR2 QGS. The CDR3 is 19 residues long. Unmatched junction bases numbered 14, after V lost 2 bases and J lost 1 base.

By sample share, this clone is medium-sized. Other DNA variants within this sample encode the same CDR3. V gene TRDV3 combines with J gene TRDJ1; 13 nucleotides match TRDD3. The germline gives CDR1 TVYSNPD, CDR2 GDNSRS (reference sequence). The CDR3 covers 18 residues. V shed 2 bases, J shed 5 bases, and the junction held 17 bases outside the gene matches. CDR3 region: CAFPSPCVLGDTQDKLIF. The CDR3, as DNA: TGTGCCTTTCCTTCCCCTTGCGTACTGGGGGATACGCAGGATAAACTCATCTTT.

As to this clone: One base separates it from a far larger clone, so it is likely a read error. Within the sample, other DNA sequences also encode this same CDR3. This rearrangement joins TRDV1 to TRDJ1; D not certain. The J gene is not listed in TCRdb, so it was assigned here from a DNA match to germline. CDR1 and CDR2 (germline): TSWWSYY, QGS. This CDR3 region has 19 residues. In DNA form, the CDR3 reads TGTGCTCTTGGGGAACTGCCGGTCTACGGTTTCCGGAACACCGACAAACTCATCTTT. Protein: CALGELPVYGFRNTDKLIF.

The sample holds many counts of this clone. A single base separates this from a much larger clone, so it may be a read error. Additional DNA sequences in this sample encode the identical CDR3. The V gene is TRDV1, the J gene TRDJ1; D call uncertain. V was clipped by 3 bases and J by 3 bases, with 11 bases between them. Germline V gene sequence: CDR1 TSWWSYY, CDR2 QGS. The CDR3 consists of 14 residues. CDR3 in amino acids: CALGDLTSADKLIF. The CDR3 DNA is TGTGCTCTTGGGGATCTAACCAGTGCCGATAAACTCATCTTT.

Details on this clone: The protein TCRdb gives is from a much larger clone and does not agree with this DNA's translation at residue 10, likely a read error; the protein shown here comes from the DNA. The chain joins TRDV2 to TRDJ1, with TRDD3 identical over 8 bases. TCRdb gives no J gene; it was assigned here by matching the DNA to germline. The CDR3 is made up of 22 amino acids. V was pared by 0 bases and J by 3 bases, with 26 bases of the junction left unmatched. The V gene's germline CDR1 is GEAIGNYY and CDR2 EKD. CDR3 nucleotides: TGTGCCTGTGACACCGGTTACTGGGGGGTACGCACCCTACCGACGTTTTCCGATAAACTCATCTTT. Translation: CACDTGYWGVRTLPTFSDKLIF.